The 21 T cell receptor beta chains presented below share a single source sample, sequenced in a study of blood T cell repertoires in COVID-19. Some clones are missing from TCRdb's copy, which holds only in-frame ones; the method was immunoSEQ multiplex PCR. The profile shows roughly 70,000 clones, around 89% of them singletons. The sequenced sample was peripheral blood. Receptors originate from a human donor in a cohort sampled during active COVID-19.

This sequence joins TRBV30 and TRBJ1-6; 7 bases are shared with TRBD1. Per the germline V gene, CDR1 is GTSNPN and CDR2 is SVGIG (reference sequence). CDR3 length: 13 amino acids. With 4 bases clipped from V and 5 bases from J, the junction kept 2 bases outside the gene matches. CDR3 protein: CAWTGTDNSPLHF. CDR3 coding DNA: TGTGCCTGGACCGGGACAGATAATTCACCCCTCCACTTT. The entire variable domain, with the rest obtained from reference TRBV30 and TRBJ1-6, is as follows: SQTIHQWPATLVQPVGSPLSLECTVEGTSNPNLYWYRQAAGRGLQLLFYSVGIGQISSEVPQNLSASRPQDRQFILSSKKLLLSDSGFYLCAWTGTDNSPLHFGNGTRLTVT.

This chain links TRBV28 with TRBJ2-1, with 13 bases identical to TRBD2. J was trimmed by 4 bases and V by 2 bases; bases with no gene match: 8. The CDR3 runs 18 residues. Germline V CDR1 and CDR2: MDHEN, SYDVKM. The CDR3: CASSLLTSGRENYNEQFF. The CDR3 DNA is TGTGCCAGCAGTTTACTTACTAGCGGGAGGGAAAATTACAATGAGCAGTTCTTC.

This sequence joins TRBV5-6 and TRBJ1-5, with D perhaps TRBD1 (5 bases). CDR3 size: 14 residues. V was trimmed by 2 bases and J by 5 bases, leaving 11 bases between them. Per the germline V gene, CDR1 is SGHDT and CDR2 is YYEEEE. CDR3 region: CASSFLGGHQPQHF. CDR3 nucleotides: TGTGCCAGCAGCTTCTTGGGGGGACATCAGCCCCAGCATTTT.

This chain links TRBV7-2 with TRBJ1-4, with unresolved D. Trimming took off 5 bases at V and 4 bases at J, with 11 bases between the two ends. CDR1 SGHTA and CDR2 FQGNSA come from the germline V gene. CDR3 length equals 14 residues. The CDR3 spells CASSLGFHNEKLFF. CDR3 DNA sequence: TGTGCCAGCAGCCTCGGGTTTCATAATGAAAAACTGTTTTTT. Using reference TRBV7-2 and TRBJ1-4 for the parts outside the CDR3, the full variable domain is GAGVSQSPSNKVTEKGKDVELRCDPISGHTALYWYRQSLGQGLEFLIYFQGNSAPDKSGLPSDRFSAERTGGSVSTLTIQRTQQEDSAVYLCASSLGFHNEKLFFGSGTQLSVL.

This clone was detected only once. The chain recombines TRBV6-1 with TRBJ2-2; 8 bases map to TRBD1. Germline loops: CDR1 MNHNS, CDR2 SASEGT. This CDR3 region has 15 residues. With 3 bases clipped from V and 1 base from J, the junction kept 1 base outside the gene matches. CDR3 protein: CASSEGTGNTGELFF. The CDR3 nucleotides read TGTGCCAGCAGTGAGGGGACAGGGAACACCGGGGAGCTGTTTTTT.

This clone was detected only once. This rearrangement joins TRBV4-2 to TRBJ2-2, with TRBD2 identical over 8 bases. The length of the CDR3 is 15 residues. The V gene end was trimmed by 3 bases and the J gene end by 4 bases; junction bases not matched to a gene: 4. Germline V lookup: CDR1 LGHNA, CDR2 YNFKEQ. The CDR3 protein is CASSQTSDLTGELFF. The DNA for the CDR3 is TGTGCCAGCAGCCAGACTAGCGATCTCACCGGGGAGCTGTTTTTT.

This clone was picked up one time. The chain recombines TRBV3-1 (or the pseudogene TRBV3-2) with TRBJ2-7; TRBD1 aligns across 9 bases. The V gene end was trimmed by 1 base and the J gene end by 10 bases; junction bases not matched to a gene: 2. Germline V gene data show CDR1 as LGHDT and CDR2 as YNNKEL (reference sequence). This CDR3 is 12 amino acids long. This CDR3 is CASSQGQGGQYV. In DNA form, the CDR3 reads TGTGCCAGCAGCCAAGGACAGGGGGGTCAGTACGTC.

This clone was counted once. The CDR3 region is CASSFPGNTEAFF. CDR3 nucleotides: TGTGCCAGCAGTTTCCCAGGGAACACTGAAGCTTTCTTT. The chain couples TRBV27 to TRBJ1-1; D call uncertain. There are 13 residues in the CDR3. Germline values: CDR1 MNHEY, CDR2 SMNVEV (reference sequence). V gave up 3 bases and J gave up 1 base, with 6 bases separating them.

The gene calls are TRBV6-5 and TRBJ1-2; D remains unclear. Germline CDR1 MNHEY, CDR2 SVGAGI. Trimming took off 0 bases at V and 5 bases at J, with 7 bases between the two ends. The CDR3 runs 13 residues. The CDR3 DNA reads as TGTGCCAGCAGTTACTCTTACTTATATGGCTACACCTTC. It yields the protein CASSYSYLYGYTF.

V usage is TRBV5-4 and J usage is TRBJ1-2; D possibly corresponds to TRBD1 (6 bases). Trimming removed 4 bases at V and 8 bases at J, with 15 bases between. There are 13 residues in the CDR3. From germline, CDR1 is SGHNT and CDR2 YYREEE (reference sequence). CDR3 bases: TGTGCCAGCAGCCTGTCCGGGACATGGGGCTACACCTTC. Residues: CASSLSGTWGYTF.

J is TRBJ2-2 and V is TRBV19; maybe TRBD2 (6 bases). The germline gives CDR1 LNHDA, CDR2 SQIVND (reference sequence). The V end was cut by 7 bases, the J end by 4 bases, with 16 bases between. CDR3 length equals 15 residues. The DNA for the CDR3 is TGTGCCAGTAAGGATAGGGCGGGAAGCACCGGGGAGCTGTTTTTT. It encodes CASKDRAGSTGELFF. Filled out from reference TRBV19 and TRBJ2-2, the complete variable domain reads DGGITQSPKYLFRKEGQNVTLSCEQNLNHDAMYWYRQDPGQGLRLIYYSQIVNDFQKGDIAEGYSVSREKKESFPLTVTSAQKNPTAFYLCASKDRAGSTGELFFGEGSRLTVL.

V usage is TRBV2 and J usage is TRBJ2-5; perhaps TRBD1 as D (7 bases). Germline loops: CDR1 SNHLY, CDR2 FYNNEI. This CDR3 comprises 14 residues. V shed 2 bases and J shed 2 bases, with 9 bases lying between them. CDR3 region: CASSESGGQETQYF. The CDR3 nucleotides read TGTGCCAGCAGTGAATCAGGGGGGCAAGAGACCCAGTACTTC.

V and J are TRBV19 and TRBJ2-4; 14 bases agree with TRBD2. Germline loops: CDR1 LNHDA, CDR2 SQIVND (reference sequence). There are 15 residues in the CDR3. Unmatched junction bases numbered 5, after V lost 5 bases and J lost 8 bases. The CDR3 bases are TGTGCCAGTAGTTGGACTAGCGGGAGGTCAGACATTCAGTACTTC. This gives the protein CASSWTSGRSDIQYF.

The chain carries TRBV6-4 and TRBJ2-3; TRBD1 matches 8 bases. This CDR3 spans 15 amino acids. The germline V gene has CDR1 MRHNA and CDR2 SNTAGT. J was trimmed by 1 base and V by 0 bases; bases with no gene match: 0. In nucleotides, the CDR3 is TGTGCCAGCAGTGACTCGGGACAGGGCACAGATACGCAGTATTTT. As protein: CASSDSGQGTDTQYF.

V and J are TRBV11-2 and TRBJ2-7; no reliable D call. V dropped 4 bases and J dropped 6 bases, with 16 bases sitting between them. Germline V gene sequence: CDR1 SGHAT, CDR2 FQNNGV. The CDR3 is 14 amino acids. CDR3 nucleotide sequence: TGTGCCAGCAGCTCAAGCCCCGGCGGCTCCGAGCAGTACGTC. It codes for CASSSSPGGSEQYV.

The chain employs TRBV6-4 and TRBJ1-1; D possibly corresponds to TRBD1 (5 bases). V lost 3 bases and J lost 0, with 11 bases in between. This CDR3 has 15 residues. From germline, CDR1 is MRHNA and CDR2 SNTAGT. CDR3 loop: CASSEGPEMNTEAFF. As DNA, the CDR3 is TGTGCCAGCAGTGAGGGGCCAGAAATGAACACTGAAGCTTTCTTT.

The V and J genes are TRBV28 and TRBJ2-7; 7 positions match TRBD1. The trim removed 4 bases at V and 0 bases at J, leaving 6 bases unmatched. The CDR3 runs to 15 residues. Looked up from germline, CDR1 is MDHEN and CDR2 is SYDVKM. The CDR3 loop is CASSSGQISSYEQYF. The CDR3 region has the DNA TGTGCCAGCAGTTCGGGACAGATAAGCTCCTACGAGCAGTACTTC.

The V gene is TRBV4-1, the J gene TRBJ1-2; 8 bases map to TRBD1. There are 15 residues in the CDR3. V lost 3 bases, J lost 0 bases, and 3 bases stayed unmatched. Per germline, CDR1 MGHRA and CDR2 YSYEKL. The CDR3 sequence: CASSQDRAANYGYTF. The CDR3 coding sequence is TGCGCCAGCAGCCAGGACAGGGCAGCTAACTATGGCTACACCTTC.

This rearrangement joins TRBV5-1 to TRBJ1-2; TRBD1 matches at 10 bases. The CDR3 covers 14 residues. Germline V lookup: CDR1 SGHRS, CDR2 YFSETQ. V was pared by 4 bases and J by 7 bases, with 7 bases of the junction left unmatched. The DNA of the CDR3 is TGCGCCAGCAGCCCGGACAGGGGGATGGTTGGCTACACCTTC. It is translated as CASSPDRGMVGYTF.

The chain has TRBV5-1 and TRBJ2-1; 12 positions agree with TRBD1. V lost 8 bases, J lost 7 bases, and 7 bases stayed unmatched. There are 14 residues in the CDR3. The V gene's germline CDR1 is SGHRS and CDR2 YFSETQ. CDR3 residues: CASSPGQGANEQFF. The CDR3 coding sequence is TGCGCCAGTTCCCCGGGACAGGGGGCTAATGAGCAGTTCTTC.

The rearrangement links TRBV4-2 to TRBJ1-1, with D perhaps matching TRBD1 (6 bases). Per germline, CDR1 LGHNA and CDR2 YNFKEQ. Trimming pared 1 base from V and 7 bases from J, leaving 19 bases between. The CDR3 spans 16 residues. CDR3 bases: TGTGCCAGCAGCCAAGCGGCAGGGGTTCCAGTCGGTGAAGCTTTCTTT. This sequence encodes CASSQAAGVPVGEAFF.